The 3 T cell receptor beta chains in this list originate from one sample, sequenced in a study of T cells in Graves' hyperthyroidism and ophthalmopathy (dated by TCRdb to 2018 to 2020). Library preparation was by multiplex PCR. TCRdb names Illumina HiSeq 2000 as the instrument used. The TCR beta CDR3 regions were amplified from RNA transcripts. The first round of RT-PCR for the TCR CDR3 was performed with the HTBI primer set and the Qiagen OneStep RT-PCR kit. Using fastp at Q25 and MiXCR, TCRdb reprocessed the public reads and kept productive beta chains. Identical CDR3 proteins give one entry, which carries the most common genes and DNA. Within this sample are 500,000 or so distinct CDR3 sequences, with roughly a sixth of them counted one time only. The top ten hold 17% of the sample. Sequenced sample: blood. The receptors were gathered from a woman in her late teens or twenties with Graves' ophthalmopathy.

This clonotype was seen at least ten times. V gene TRBV9 combines with J gene TRBJ2-7, with D tentatively TRBD1 or TRBD2 (6 bases each). The ends were cut back, 4 bases at V and 4 bases at J, with 24 bases in the middle. Germline values: CDR1 SGDLS, CDR2 YYNGEE. The CDR3 extends over 17 amino acids. The CDR3 region is CASSSPVGGEDPYEQYF. In DNA form, the CDR3 reads TGTGCCAGCAGCTCCCCCGTGGGGGGCGAGGACCCATACGAGCAGTACTTC. Full variable domain (outside the CDR3, taken from reference TRBV9 and TRBJ2-7): DSGVTQTPKHLITATGQRVTLRCSPRSGDLSVYWYQQSLDQGLQFLIQYYNGEERAKGNILERFSAQQFPDLHSELNLSSLELGDSALYFCASSSPVGGEDPYEQYFGPGTRLTVT.

This clonotype was seen at least ten times. The chain carries TRBV10-3 and TRBJ1-1; D unresolved. The CDR3 runs to 15 residues. Germline lookup yields CDR1 ENHRY and CDR2 SYGVKD. V dropped 6 bases and J dropped 0 bases, with 14 bases sitting between them. The CDR3 DNA is TGTGCCATCAGGCCCCAAGGACTGATGAACACTGAAGCTTTCTTT. This encodes CAIRPQGLMNTEAFF.

This clonotype occurred many times. The rearrangement uses TRBV11-2 and TRBJ1-2; D possibly corresponds to TRBD1 (5 bases). The CDR3 length is 17 residues. The V gene lost 4 bases and the J gene lost 4 bases, with 22 bases spanning the gap. CDR1 and CDR2 from the germline V gene are SGHAT and FQNNGV. Here the CDR3 reads CASSSYGGEGSGYGYTF. In DNA form, the CDR3 reads TGTGCCAGCAGCTCTTATGGGGGGGAGGGCTCGGGCTATGGCTACACCTTC.